This T cell receptor (beta chain) came from a study of T cell clusters in autoimmune cytopenias. Study information: The median distinct TRB clonotype count was under 3,000 per sample, from a median roughly 55,000 reads. Study-wide results and limits: Healthy donors had approximately 2.9-fold more exclusive TRB clusters than active autoimmune hepatitis patients. Primary autoimmune cytopenia patients seemingly lacked the physiological T cell clusters found in healthy donors. No cluster-lack signature appeared between secondary cytopenia and chronic lymphocytic leukemia patients, apparently due to lymphoma masking.

TRB amplification used around 0.25 ug of peripheral blood genomic DNA. One tube held mixed TRB-A and TRB-B primer pools for touch-down PCR. TCRdb reprocessed the multiplex PCR reads and keeps a single row for each CDR3 protein, giving no DNA. This table holds hundreds of distinct CDR3 sequences. From germline, CDR1 is GTSNPN and CDR2 SVGIG (reference sequence). This CDR3 has 13 amino acids. Judged by frequency, this clonotype is medium-sized. Its target is not known. Sequenced material: peripheral blood. This TCR was recovered from a human donor with an autoimmune cytopenia or autoimmune hepatitis (not recorded which). The chain joins TRBV30 to TRBJ1-1. CDR3 loop: CACLRSLNTEAFF.